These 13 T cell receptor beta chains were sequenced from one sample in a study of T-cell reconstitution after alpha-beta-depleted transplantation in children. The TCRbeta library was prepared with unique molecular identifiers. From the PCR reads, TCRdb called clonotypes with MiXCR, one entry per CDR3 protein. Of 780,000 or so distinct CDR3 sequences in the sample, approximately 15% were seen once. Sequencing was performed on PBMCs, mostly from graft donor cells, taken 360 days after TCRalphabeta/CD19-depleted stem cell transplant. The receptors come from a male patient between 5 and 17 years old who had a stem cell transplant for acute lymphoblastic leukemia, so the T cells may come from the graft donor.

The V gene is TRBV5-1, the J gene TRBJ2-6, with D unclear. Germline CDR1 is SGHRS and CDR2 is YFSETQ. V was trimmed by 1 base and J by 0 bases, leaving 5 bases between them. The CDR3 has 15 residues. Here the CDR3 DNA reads TGCGCCAGCAGCTTGTTCAGCTCTGGGGCCAACGTCCTGACTTTC. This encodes CASSLFSSGANVLTF.

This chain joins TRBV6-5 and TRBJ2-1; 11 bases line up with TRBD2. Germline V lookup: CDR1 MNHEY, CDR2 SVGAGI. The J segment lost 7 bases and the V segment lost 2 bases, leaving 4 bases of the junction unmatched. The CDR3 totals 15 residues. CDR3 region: CASSYTSGSWNEQFF. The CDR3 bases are TGTGCCAGCAGTTACACTAGCGGGAGTTGGAATGAGCAGTTCTTC.

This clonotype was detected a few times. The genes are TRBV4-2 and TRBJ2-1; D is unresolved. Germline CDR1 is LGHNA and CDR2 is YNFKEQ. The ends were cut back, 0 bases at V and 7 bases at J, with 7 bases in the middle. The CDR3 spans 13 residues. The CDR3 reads CASSQDVRNEQFF. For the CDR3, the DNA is TGTGCCAGCAGCCAAGACGTGCGGAATGAGCAGTTCTTC.

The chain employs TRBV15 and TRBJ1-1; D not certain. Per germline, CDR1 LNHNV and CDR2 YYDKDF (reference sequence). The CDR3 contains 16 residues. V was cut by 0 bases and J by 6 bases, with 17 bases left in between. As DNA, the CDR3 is TGTGCCACCAGCAGAGATCACGGCAGAGTGGGATCTGAAGCTTTCTTT. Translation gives CATSRDHGRVGSEAFF.

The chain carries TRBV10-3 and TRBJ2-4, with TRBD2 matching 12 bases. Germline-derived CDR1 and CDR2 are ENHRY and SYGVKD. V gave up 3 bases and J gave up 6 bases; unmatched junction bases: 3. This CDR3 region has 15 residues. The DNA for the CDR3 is TGTGCCATCAGTGACACGGGACTAGCGGGAAACATTCAGTACTTC. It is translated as CAISDTGLAGNIQYF.

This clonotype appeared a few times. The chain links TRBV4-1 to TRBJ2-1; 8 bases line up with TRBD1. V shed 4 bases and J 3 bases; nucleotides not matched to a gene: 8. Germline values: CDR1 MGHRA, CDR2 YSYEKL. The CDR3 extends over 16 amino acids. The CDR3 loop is CASSPSTGTGYNEQFF. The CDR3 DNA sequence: TGCGCCAGCAGCCCCTCAACCGGGACAGGCTACAATGAGCAGTTCTTC.

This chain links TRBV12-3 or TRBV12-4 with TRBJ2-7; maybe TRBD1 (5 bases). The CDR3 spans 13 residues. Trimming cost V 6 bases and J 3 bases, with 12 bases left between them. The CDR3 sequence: CASSGLQVYEQYF. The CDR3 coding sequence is TGTGCCAGCAGCGGATTACAGGTCTACGAGCAGTACTTC.

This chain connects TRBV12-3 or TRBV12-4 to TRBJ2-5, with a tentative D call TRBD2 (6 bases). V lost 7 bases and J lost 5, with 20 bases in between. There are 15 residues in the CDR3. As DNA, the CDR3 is TGTGCCAGCAATGGAGGGAGTGTTGGTAGGGAGACCCAGTACTTC. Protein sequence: CASNGGSVGRETQYF.

The CDR3 spells CASSLGIARDNEQFF. Written as DNA, the CDR3 is TGCGCCAGCAGCTTGGGGATAGCGAGAGACAATGAGCAGTTCTTC. The chain combines TRBV5-1 with TRBJ2-1; possible D gene TRBD2, 5 bases. V lost 0 bases, J lost 5 bases, and 12 bases lay in between. This CDR3 is built from 15 residues. Germline V gene sequence: CDR1 SGHRS, CDR2 YFSETQ.

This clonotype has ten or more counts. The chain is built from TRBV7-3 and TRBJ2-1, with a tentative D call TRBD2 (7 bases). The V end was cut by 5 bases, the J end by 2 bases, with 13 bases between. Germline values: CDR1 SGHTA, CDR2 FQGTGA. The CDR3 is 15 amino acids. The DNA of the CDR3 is TGTGCCAGCAGCCCAAAGGGGGGGCCCTACAATGAGCAGTTCTTC. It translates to CASSPKGGPYNEQFF. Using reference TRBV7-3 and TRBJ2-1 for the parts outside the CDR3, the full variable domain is GAGVSQTPSNKVTEKGKYVELRCDPISGHTALYWYRQSLGQGPEFLIYFQGTGAADDSGLPNDRFFAVRPEGSVSTLKIQRTERGDSAVYLCASSPKGGPYNEQFFGPGTRLTVL.

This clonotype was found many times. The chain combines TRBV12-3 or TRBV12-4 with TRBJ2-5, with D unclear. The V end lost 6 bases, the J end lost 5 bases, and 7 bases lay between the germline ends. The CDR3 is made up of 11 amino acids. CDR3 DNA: TGTGCCAGCAGCCGGATGGAGACCCAGTACTTC. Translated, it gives CASSRMETQYF.

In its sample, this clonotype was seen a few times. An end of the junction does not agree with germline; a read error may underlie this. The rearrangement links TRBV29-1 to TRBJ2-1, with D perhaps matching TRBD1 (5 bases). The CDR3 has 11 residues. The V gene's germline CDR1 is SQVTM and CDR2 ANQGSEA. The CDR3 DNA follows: TGCAGCGTTGAACAGGGCAATGAGGAGTTCTTC. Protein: CSVEQGNEEFF.

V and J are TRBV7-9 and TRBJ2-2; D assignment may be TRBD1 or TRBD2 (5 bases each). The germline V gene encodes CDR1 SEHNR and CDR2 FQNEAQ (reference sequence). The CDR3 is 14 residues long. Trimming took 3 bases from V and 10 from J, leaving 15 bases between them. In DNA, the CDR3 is TGTGCCAGCAGCTTGGTGATGACAGCGGAGGAGCTGTTTTTT. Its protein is CASSLVMTAEELFF.